The clone carrying this T cell receptor beta chain was seen a handful of times. The data belong to a study of cytomegalovirus exposure and HLA in healthy donors. Donors consisted of healthy bone marrow donors. The germline gives CDR1 LNHDA, CDR2 SQIVND (reference sequence). With 7 bases removed from V and 7 bases from J, the gap between germline ends came to 17 bases. This CDR3 comprises 14 residues. PCR primers comprised 60 Vbeta and 13 Jbeta primers. Data came from immunoSEQ multiplex PCR; TCRdb stores just in-frame clones and leaves some out. In the table there are 100,000 to 150,000 clones, 79% of which are singletons.

The sample consisted of PBMCs. V is TRBV19 and J is TRBJ2-1, with D tentatively TRBD2 (6 bases). The receptor was derived from a man younger than 35 in good health and CMV-seronegative. DNA for the CDR3: TGTGCCAGTACCGGGAGAATCTCCCGAAATGAGCAGTTCTTC. This encodes CASTGRISRNEQFF.